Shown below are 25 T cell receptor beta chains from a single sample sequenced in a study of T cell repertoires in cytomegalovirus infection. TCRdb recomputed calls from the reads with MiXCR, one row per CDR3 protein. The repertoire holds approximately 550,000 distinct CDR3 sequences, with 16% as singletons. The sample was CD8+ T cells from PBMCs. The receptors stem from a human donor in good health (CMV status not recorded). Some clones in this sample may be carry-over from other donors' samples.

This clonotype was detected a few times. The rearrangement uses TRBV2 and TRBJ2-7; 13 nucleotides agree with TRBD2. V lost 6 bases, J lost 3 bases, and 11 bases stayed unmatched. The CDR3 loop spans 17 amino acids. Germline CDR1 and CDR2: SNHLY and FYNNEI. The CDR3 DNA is TGTGCCAGCAGCGTGACCACCGGGACTAGCGGGGACTACGAGCAGTACTTC. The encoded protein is CASSVTTGTSGDYEQYF.

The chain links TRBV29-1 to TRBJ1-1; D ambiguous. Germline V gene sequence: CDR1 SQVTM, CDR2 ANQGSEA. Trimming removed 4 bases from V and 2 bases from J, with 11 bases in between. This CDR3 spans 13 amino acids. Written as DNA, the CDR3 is TGCAGCGTTGCACGGGGATCAAACACTGAAGCTTTCTTT. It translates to CSVARGSNTEAFF.

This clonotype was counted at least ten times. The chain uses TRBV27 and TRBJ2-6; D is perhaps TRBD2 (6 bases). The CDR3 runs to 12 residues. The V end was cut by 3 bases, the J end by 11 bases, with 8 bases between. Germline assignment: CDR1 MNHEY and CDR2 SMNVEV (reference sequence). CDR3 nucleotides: TGTGCCAGCAGTTTCTGGGGGGACGTCCTGACTTTC. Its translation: CASSFWGDVLTF.

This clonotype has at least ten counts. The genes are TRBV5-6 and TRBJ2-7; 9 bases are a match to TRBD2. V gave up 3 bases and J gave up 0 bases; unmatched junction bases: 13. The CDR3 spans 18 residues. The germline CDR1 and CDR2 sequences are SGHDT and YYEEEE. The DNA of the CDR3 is TGTGCCAGCAGCTGGGGGTGGGTAGCGGGAGAAGGCTCCTACGAGCAGTACTTC. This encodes CASSWGWVAGEGSYEQYF.

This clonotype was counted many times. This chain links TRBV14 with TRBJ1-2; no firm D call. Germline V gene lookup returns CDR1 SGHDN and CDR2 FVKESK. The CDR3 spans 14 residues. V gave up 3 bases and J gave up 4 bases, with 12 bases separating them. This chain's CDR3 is CASSQEGLIYGYTF. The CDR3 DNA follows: TGTGCCAGCAGCCAGGAAGGACTGATCTATGGCTACACCTTC. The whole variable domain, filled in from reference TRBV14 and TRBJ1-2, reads EAGVTQFPSHSVIEKGQTVTLRCDPISGHDNLYWYRRVMGKEIKFLLHFVKESKQDESGMPNNRFLAERTGGTYSTLKVQPAELEDSGVYFCASSQEGLIYGYTFGSGTRLTVV.

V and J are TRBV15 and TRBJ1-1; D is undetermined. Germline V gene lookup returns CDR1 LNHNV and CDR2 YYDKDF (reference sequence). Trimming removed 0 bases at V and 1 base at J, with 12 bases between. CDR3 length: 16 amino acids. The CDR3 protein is CATSREWKSSNTEAFF. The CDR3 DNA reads TGTGCCACCAGCAGAGAATGGAAAAGCTCGAACACTGAAGCTTTCTTT.

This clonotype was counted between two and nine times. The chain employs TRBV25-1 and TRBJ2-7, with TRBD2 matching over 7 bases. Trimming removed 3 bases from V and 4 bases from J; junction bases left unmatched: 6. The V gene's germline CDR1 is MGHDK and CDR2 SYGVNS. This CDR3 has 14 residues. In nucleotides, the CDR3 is TGTGCCAGCAGTGATAGCGGGCCCCAGTACGAGCAGTACTTC. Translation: CASSDSGPQYEQYF.

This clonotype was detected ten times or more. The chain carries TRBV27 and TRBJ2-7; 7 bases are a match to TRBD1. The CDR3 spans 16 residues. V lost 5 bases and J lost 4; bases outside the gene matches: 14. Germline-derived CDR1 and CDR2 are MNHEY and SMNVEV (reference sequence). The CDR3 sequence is CASSLRAGGDEYEQYF. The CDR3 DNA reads TGTGCCAGCAGTCTCCGGGCAGGGGGAGACGAGTACGAGCAGTACTTC.

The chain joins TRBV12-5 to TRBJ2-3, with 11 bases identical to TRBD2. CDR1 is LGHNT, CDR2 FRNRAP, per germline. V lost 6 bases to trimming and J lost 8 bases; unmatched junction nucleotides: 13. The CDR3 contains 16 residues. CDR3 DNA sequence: TGTGCTAGTGGCCCTCTTAATAGCGGGGGGGCCCCTACGCAGTATTTT. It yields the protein CASGPLNSGGAPTQYF.

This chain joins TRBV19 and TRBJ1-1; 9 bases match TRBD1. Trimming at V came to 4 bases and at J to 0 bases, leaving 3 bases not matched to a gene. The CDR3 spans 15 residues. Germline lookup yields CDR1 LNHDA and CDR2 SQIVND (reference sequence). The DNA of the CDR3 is TGTGCCAGTAGTAAACACAGGGGGCTGAACACTGAAGCTTTCTTT. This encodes CASSKHRGLNTEAFF.

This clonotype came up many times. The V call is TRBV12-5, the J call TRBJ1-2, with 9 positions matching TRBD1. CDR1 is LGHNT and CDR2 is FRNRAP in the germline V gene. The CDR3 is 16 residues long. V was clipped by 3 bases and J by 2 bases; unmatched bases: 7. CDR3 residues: CASGFQTGGWNYGYTF. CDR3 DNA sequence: TGTGCTAGTGGTTTTCAAACAGGGGGCTGGAACTATGGCTACACCTTC.

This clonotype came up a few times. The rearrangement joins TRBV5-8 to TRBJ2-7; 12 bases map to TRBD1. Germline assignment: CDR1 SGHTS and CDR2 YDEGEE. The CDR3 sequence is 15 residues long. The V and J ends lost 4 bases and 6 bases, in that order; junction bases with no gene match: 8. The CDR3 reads CASSRPGTGGFEQYF. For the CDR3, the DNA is TGTGCCAGCAGCCGGCCCGGGACAGGGGGCTTCGAGCAGTACTTC.

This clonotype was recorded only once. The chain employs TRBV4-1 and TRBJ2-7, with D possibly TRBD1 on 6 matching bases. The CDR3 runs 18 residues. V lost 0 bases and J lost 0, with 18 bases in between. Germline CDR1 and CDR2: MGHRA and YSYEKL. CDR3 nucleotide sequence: TGCGCCAGCAGCCAAGATCACTACCAAAGACAGGTCTCCTACGAGCAGTACTTC. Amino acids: CASSQDHYQRQVSYEQYF.

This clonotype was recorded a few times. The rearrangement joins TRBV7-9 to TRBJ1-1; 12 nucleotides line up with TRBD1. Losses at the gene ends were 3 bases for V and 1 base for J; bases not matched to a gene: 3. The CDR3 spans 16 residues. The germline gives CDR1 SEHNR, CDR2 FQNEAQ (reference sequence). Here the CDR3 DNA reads TGTGCCAGCAGCTTCCCGGGACAGGGGGCGAACACTGAAGCTTTCTTT. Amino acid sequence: CASSFPGQGANTEAFF.

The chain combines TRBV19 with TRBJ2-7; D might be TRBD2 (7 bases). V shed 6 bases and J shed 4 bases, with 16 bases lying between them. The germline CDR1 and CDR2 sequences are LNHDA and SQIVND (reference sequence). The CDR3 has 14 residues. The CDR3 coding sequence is TGTGCCAGTAGCCAAGGGGGGGCACGATACGAGCAGTACTTC. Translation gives CASSQGGARYEQYF.

The DNA for the CDR3 is TGCGCCAGCAGCCCTCAAGAGCTTAGCGGGAGGATCCAAGAGACCCAGTACTTC. Encoded protein: CASSPQELSGRIQETQYF. The chain recombines TRBV4-1 with TRBJ2-5; TRBD2 matches 10 bases. The CDR3 sequence is 18 residues long. The V gene's germline CDR1 is MGHRA and CDR2 YSYEKL. Unmatched junction bases numbered 12, after V lost 4 bases and J lost 1 base.

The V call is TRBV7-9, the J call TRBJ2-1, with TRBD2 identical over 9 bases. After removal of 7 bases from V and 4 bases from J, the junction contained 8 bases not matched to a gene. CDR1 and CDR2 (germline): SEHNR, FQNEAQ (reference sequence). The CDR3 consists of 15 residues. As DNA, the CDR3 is TGTGCCAGCACCCCTAGCGGGGAGAAATACAATGAGCAGTTCTTC. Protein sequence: CASTPSGEKYNEQFF. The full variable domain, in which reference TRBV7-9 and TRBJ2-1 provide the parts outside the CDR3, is DTGVSQNPRHKITKRGQNVTFRCDPISEHNRLYWYRQTLGQGPEFLTYFQNEAQLEKSRLLSDRFSAERPKGSFSTLEIQRTEQGDSAMYLCASTPSGEKYNEQFFGPGTRLTVL.

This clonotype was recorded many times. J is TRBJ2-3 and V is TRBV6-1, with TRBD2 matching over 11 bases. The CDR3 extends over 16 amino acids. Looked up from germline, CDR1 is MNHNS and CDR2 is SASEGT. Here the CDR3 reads CAVRSKASGRTDTQYF. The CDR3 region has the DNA TGTGCTGTCAGGTCTAAGGCTAGCGGGAGGACAGATACGCAGTATTTT.

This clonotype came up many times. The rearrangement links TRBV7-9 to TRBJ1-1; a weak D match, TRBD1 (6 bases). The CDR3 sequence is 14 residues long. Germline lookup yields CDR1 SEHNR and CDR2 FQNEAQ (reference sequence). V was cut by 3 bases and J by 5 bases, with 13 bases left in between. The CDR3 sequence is CASSLARGVTEAFF. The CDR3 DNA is TGTGCCAGCAGCTTGGCCAGGGGTGTAACTGAAGCTTTCTTT.

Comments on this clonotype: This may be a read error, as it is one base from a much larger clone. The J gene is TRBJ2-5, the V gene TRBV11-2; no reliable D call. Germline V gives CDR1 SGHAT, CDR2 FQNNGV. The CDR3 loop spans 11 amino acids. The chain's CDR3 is CASSYREAQYF. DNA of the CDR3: TGTGCCAGCAGCTACCGAGAGGCCCAGTACTTC.

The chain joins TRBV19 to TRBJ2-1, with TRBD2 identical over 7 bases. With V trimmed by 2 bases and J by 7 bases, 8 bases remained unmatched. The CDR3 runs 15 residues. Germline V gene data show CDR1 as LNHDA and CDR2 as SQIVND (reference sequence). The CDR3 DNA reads TGTGCCAGTAGTATAATTGGCGGGAGAAGGAATGAGCAGTTCTTC. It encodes CASSIIGGRRNEQFF.

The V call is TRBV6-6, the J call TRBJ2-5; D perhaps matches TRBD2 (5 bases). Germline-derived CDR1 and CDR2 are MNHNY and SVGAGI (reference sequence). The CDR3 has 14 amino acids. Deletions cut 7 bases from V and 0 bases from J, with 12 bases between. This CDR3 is CASKAGRYQETQYF. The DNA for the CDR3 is TGTGCCAGCAAGGCGGGCAGGTACCAAGAGACCCAGTACTTC.

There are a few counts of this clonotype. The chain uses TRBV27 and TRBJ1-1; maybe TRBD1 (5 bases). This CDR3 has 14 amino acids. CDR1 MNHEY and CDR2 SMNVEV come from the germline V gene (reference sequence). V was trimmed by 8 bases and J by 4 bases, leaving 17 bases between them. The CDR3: CASSTGVWVTEAFF. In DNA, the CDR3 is TGTGCCAGCTCAACGGGGGTTTGGGTCACTGAAGCTTTCTTT.

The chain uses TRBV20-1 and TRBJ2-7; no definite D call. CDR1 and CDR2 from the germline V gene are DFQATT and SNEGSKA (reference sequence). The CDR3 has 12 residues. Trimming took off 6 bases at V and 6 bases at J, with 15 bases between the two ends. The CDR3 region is CSAPDLQAEQYF. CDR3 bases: TGCAGTGCCCCGGACCTGCAGGCCGAGCAGTACTTC.

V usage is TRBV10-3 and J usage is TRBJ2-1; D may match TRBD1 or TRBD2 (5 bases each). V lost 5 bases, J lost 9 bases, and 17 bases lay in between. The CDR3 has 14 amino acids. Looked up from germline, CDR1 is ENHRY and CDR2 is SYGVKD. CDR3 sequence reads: CAISPGDEGSEQFF. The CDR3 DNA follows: TGTGCCATCAGTCCCGGGGACGAGGGGAGTGAGCAGTTCTTC.